The clone carrying this T cell receptor (beta chain) showed up just a few times. The antigen is unknown. Treatment in this sample: oral pan-JAK inhibitor, 5-10 mg twice daily. The sample comes from a study of CD8+ T cells in alopecia areata. Study-wide context: The tofacitinib course ran for 6 to 18 months and was followed by 6 months off drug. Overall study findings and caveats: Lesional tissue from the scalp (especially in alopecia totalis/universalis) showed higher clonality than normal scalp. Patients displayed less clarity in TCR sharing than mice, a finding possibly related to HLA.

In each case, RNA was isolated and then reverse transcribed into cDNA as the sequencing template. Using immunoSEQ multiplex PCR, the repertoire was profiled, and TCRdb retains in-frame clones only, with some absent. The sample holds 160,000 or so clones, less than 75% seen once. The CDR3 loop spans 13 amino acids. V was pared by 0 bases and J by 16 bases, with 6 bases of the junction left unmatched. Germline loops: CDR1 SGHAT, CDR2 FQNNGV. The V gene is TRBV11-2, the J gene TRBJ2-1; 10 bases align to TRBD2. The source of this sequence is a human donor with alopecia areata. The sequencing used CD4+ T cells sorted from blood, collected at approximately week 61, from a patient treated with tofacitinib. The CDR3 region has the DNA TGTGCCAGCAGCTTAGACAGAGCGGGGGGGCGATTCTTC. This sequence encodes CASSLDRAGGRFF.